These 17 T cell receptor beta chains originate from one sample sequenced in a study of early T cells in non-severe SARS-CoV-2 infection. MiXCR, applied by TCRdb to the 5' RACE reads, yields one record per CDR3 protein. The table has approximately 31,000 distinct CDR3 sequences, 4.5% to 6.5% seen once; the top ten hold approximately 6.6%. Material for sequencing was whole blood. Source of these receptors: an adult who was a healthcare worker with PCR-confirmed SARS-CoV-2 infection or an uninfected control (not recorded which).

This chain joins TRBV4-1 and TRBJ2-7, with a possible D match to TRBD2 (5 bases). CDR3 length: 13 residues. V was pared by 1 base and J by 3 bases, with 7 bases between. Per the germline V gene, CDR1 is MGHRA and CDR2 is YSYEKL. The CDR3 coding sequence is TGCGCCAGCAGCCAAGCGGGGTTCTACGAGCAGTACTTC. It codes for CASSQAGFYEQYF.

This chain joins TRBV20-1 and TRBJ2-1; 11 nucleotides align to TRBD2. V was clipped by 5 bases and J by 8 bases; unmatched bases: 11. The CDR3 runs 15 residues. Germline CDR1 and CDR2: DFQATT and SNEGSKA (reference sequence). The CDR3 sequence: CSALPLAGDSDEQFF. The CDR3 coding sequence is TGCAGTGCTCTGCCACTAGCGGGAGACTCTGATGAGCAGTTCTTC.

This clonotype was recorded many times. This chain uses TRBV28 with TRBJ1-1; the D gene is possibly TRBD1 (6 bases). Between the trimmed V and J ends, which lost 6 bases and 4 bases, there was a span of 18 bases. The CDR3 length is 15 residues. Germline V gene data show CDR1 as MDHEN and CDR2 as SYDVKM. In nucleotides, the CDR3 is TGTGCCAGCAGCCCACTCGAGGGGGGCACCACTGAAGCTTTCTTT. This translates into CASSPLEGGTTEAFF.

This clonotype has a count of ten or more. The chain recombines TRBV28 with TRBJ2-7, with 10 bases identical to TRBD1. CDR1 is MDHEN, CDR2 SYDVKM, per germline. Unmatched junction bases numbered 5, after V lost 2 bases and J lost 4 bases. This CDR3 region has 15 residues. Written as DNA, the CDR3 is TGTGCCAGCAGTTTAAGAGACAGGGGGCGGTACGAGCAGTACTTC. It is translated as CASSLRDRGRYEQYF.

This clonotype was counted a few times. The rearrangement joins TRBV10-1 to TRBJ2-4; D may match TRBD1 or TRBD2 (5 bases each). The ends were cut back, 6 bases at V and 5 bases at J, with 11 bases in the middle. This CDR3 has 13 residues. Looked up from germline, CDR1 is WNHNN and CDR2 is SYGVQD (reference sequence). The CDR3 protein is CASSPGPENIQYF. The CDR3 DNA reads TGCGCCAGCAGCCCGGGACCAGAAAACATTCAGTACTTC.

This clonotype was detected ten times or more. This chain links TRBV7-6 with TRBJ2-5; possibly TRBD2 for D (6 bases). CDR3 length: 14 amino acids. Trimming took off 1 base at V and 5 bases at J, with 11 bases between the two ends. The germline V gene encodes CDR1 SGHVS and CDR2 FNYEAQ. CDR3 in DNA: TGTGCCAGCAGCTTAGTAAGCGGAGGGGAGACCCAGTACTTC. Protein sequence: CASSLVSGGETQYF.

This clonotype was counted at least ten times. This chain links TRBV5-1 with TRBJ1-4; D is unresolved. Germline-derived CDR1 and CDR2 are SGHRS and YFSETQ. The CDR3 spans 15 residues. Trimming removed 4 bases at V and 7 bases at J, with 17 bases between. The CDR3 DNA is TGCGCCAGCAGCCCTCAGGCTTCGATGGGTGAAAAACTGTTTTTT. Amino acid sequence: CASSPQASMGEKLFF.

A few counts support this clonotype. The chain has TRBV5-1 and TRBJ1-1; D is perhaps TRBD1 (5 bases). Germline loops: CDR1 SGHRS, CDR2 YFSETQ. CDR3 length: 14 amino acids. The germline V and J ends were trimmed by 0 bases and 1 base, with 7 bases remaining between them. The CDR3 region has the DNA TGCGCCAGCAGCTTGGATACAGGGAACACTGAAGCTTTCTTT. Residues: CASSLDTGNTEAFF.

This clonotype has a count of ten or more. V usage is TRBV5-1 and J usage is TRBJ2-6; D perhaps matches TRBD1 (5 bases). The V gene lost 4 bases and the J gene lost 2 bases, with 13 bases spanning the gap. The CDR3 is made up of 16 amino acids. Germline V gene lookup returns CDR1 SGHRS and CDR2 YFSETQ. The CDR3 bases are TGCGCCAGCAGCCCCGGACAAGAAGCTGGGGCCAACGTCCTGACTTTC. Its translation: CASSPGQEAGANVLTF.

This chain joins TRBV2 and TRBJ2-5, with a weak D call TRBD1 (5 bases). CDR3 length equals 14 residues. Deletions cut 2 bases from V and 1 base from J, with 8 bases between. Germline V gene lookup returns CDR1 SNHLY and CDR2 FYNNEI. CDR3 region: CASSERGSQETQYF. The CDR3 DNA reads TGTGCCAGCAGTGAAAGGGGCAGCCAAGAGACCCAGTACTTC.

This clonotype came up many times. V is TRBV12-3 or TRBV12-4 and J is TRBJ1-6, with 7 bases aligning to TRBD1. The CDR3 length is 16 residues. V shed 7 bases, J shed 8 bases, and the junction held 14 bases outside the gene matches. DNA for the CDR3: TGTGCCAGCACGAAGGGGGCAGGCGGTTCTTATTCACCCCTCCACTTT. It is translated as CASTKGAGGSYSPLHF.

The sample holds many counts of this clonotype. J is TRBJ2-1 and V is TRBV10-2; 12 nucleotides match TRBD2. The CDR3 is 15 residues long. V shed 6 bases and J 4 bases; nucleotides not matched to a gene: 4. The germline V gene encodes CDR1 WSHSY and CDR2 SAAADI. In DNA form, the CDR3 reads TGCGCCAGCAGGATTGGGACTAGCGGGTACAATGAGCAGTTCTTC. It yields the protein CASRIGTSGYNEQFF.

This clonotype has only a few counts. A read error is possible here, since a much larger clone lies one base away. The rearrangement joins TRBV18 to TRBJ2-1; a weak D match, TRBD2 (6 bases). Germline loops: CDR1 KGHSH, CDR2 LQKENI. The CDR3 has 14 residues. Trimming pared 3 bases from V and 13 bases from J, leaving 19 bases between. CDR3 sequence reads: CASSPTLPGTDQFF. The CDR3 DNA sequence: TGTGCCAGCTCACCCACTTTACCCGGGACTGATCAGTTCTTC.

This clonotype was recorded many times. For the CDR3, the DNA is TGCAGTGCTAGAGACGGAGGCCAGATCGACAATGAGCAGTTCTTC. Residues: CSARDGGQIDNEQFF. V usage is TRBV20-1 and J usage is TRBJ2-1; D is perhaps TRBD2 (5 bases). The V gene lost 0 bases and the J gene lost 5 bases, with 14 bases spanning the gap. The germline CDR1 and CDR2 sequences are DFQATT and SNEGSKA (reference sequence). The length of the CDR3 is 15 residues.

This clonotype was counted only a few times. The chain carries TRBV15 and TRBJ2-3; D is possibly TRBD1 or TRBD2 (5 bases each). Looked up from germline, CDR1 is LNHNV and CDR2 is YYDKDF (reference sequence). This CDR3 comprises 13 residues. Trimming took 1 base from V and 4 from J, leaving 6 bases between them. CDR3 sequence: CATSRGGADTQYF. In DNA, the CDR3 is TGTGCCACCAGCAGAGGAGGGGCAGATACGCAGTATTTT.

This clonotype was seen many times. The chain employs TRBV7-8 and TRBJ2-3; D not certain. The CDR3 runs to 14 residues. Germline CDR1 reads SGHVS; CDR2 reads FQNEAQ. V was cut by 4 bases and J by 5 bases, with 13 bases left in between. This CDR3 reads CASSSSGYLDTQYF. The DNA for the CDR3 is TGTGCCAGCAGCTCATCTGGGTATTTAGATACGCAGTATTTT.

Many counts were recorded for this clonotype. This chain joins TRBV5-1 and TRBJ2-2; D gene uncertain. V was cut by 5 bases and J by 2 bases, with 7 bases left in between. Germline values: CDR1 SGHRS, CDR2 YFSETQ. This CDR3 is built from 13 residues. As DNA, the CDR3 is TGCGCCAGCAGTGGTGACAACACCGGGGAGCTGTTTTTT. It specifies CASSGDNTGELFF.